This TCR beta chain was observed in a study of CD4 T cell repertoires in COVID-19. As for the study in general: CFSE-low cells expanded approximately 11 days with IL-2, then restimulated with other coronavirus spikes.

Germline V gene data show CDR1 as SGHRS and CDR2 as YFSETQ. V trimming: 4 bases; J trimming: 0 bases; junction bases outside the gene matches: 2. CDR3 length: 15 amino acids. Recombinant SARS-CoV-2 spike or nucleoprotein, presented by autologous monocytes, stimulated the CFSE-labeled cells. Donors had recovered from mild-to-severe COVID-19. Sequencing was performed with immunoSEQ multiplex PCR; in TCRdb, only in-frame clones are kept and a portion is missing. The repertoire includes over a thousand clones, roughly 17% of them detected once, and just over 9.5% sits in the top ten. By share, this clone ranks as medium-sized. Its antigen is unknown.

The sequences come from central memory CD4+ T cells, cultured in vitro, collected after recovery from COVID-19. The chain carries TRBV5-1 and TRBJ2-7, with 12 bases fitting TRBD1. The source of this sequence is a human donor who had COVID-19. The chain's CDR3 is CASSPGQGASYEQYV. CDR3 nucleotide sequence: TGCGCCAGCAGCCCGGGACAGGGGGCCTCCTACGAGCAGTACGTC.